The 10 T cell receptor beta chains in this list originate from one sample, sequenced in a study of response to subunit inactivated influenza vaccine. MiXCR, applied by TCRdb to the RT-PCR reads, yields one record per CDR3 protein. The sample has about 570,000 distinct CDR3 sequences, 12% seen once. The sample in question was PBMCs from blood, obtained on the day of vaccination. All receptors come from a man aged 45 to 65 who received an inactivated influenza vaccine.

This clonotype was picked up a small number of times. The chain is built from TRBV29-1 and TRBJ2-3; D gene unclear. The germline V gene encodes CDR1 SQVTM and CDR2 ANQGSEA. This CDR3 region has 11 residues. V shed 7 bases and J shed 4 bases, with 9 bases lying between them. Here the CDR3 DNA reads TGCAGCGCAGGTGGATCAGATACGCAGTATTTT. Residues: CSAGGSDTQYF.

This clonotype was seen a handful of times. The chain is built from TRBV20-1 and TRBJ1-6, with D perhaps matching TRBD1 (6 bases). The CDR3 loop spans 14 amino acids. V lost 3 bases and J 7 bases, leaving 13 bases between the germline ends. The germline V gene encodes CDR1 DFQATT and CDR2 SNEGSKA (reference sequence). As DNA, the CDR3 is TGCAGTGCTAGTGACGGGGGCTGGAATTCACCCCTCCACTTT. Translating it yields CSASDGGWNSPLHF.

This clonotype was counted a few times. The chain couples TRBV7-2 to TRBJ1-2, with D possibly TRBD1 on 6 matching bases. CDR1 SGHTA and CDR2 FQGNSA come from the germline V gene. Trimming left V 4 bases short and J 1 base short, with 13 bases between. This CDR3 region has 15 residues. The CDR3 sequence is CASSYRDTFNYGYTF. CDR3 sequence (DNA): TGTGCCAGCAGCTATCGGGACACCTTTAACTATGGCTACACCTTC. Variable domain in full (rest from reference TRBV7-2 and TRBJ1-2): GAGVSQSPSNKVTEKGKDVELRCDPISGHTALYWYRQSLGQGLEFLIYFQGNSAPDKSGLPSDRFSAERTGGSVSTLTIQRTQQEDSAVYLCASSYRDTFNYGYTFGSGTRLTVV.

The chain carries TRBV12-3 or TRBV12-4 and TRBJ1-2; D is uncertain. This CDR3 region has 16 residues. The V gene lost 1 base and the J gene lost 0 bases, with 12 bases spanning the gap. The CDR3 coding sequence is TGTGCCAGCAGTTTAGGGAGGTCGTCACCTAACTATGGCTACACCTTC. The encoded protein is CASSLGRSSPNYGYTF.

The sample holds many counts of this clonotype. This chain connects TRBV7-3 to TRBJ2-1; TRBD2 matches 8 bases. V shed 2 bases and J 13 bases; nucleotides not matched to a gene: 7. The CDR3 loop spans 13 amino acids. Germline V gene data show CDR1 as SGHTA and CDR2 as FQGTGA. The CDR3 DNA is TGTGCCAGCAGCTTAGGTTCGACTAGCGCCCAGTTCTTC. This encodes CASSLGSTSAQFF.

This clonotype has just a few counts. This sequence joins TRBV7-2 and TRBJ2-7; TRBD1 matches at 8 bases. Germline loops: CDR1 SGHTA, CDR2 FQGNSA. There are 17 residues in the CDR3. Losses at the gene ends were 2 bases for V and 5 bases for J; bases not matched to a gene: 14. The CDR3 sequence is CASSLLGKGQVLHEQYF. The CDR3 nucleotides are TGTGCCAGCAGCTTACTGGGGAAGGGACAGGTTCTCCACGAGCAGTACTTC.

The chain employs TRBV11-2 and TRBJ2-1, with unresolved D. CDR1 is SGHAT and CDR2 is FQNNGV in the germline V gene. The CDR3 extends over 14 amino acids. V lost 0 bases and J lost 4, with 7 bases in between. The CDR3 loop reads CASSLDLGYNEQFF. The CDR3, as DNA: TGTGCCAGCAGCTTAGATCTCGGGTACAATGAGCAGTTCTTC.

The chain is built from TRBV4-3 and TRBJ2-2; no reliable D call. Germline-derived CDR1 and CDR2 are LGHNA and YSLEER. The V and J ends lost 2 bases and 2 bases respectively, with 9 bases between them. CDR3 length: 15 residues. The chain's CDR3 is CASSQSSPNTGELFF. The CDR3 DNA reads as TGCGCCAGCAGCCAAAGTAGCCCTAACACCGGGGAGCTGTTTTTT.

This chain joins TRBV5-6 and TRBJ1-6; no firm D call. CDR3 length: 14 residues. Germline V gene sequence: CDR1 SGHDT, CDR2 YYEEEE. Trimming stripped 4 bases from V and 4 bases from J, with 9 bases between. The CDR3 DNA follows: TGTGCCAGCAGCCGAGGTGGTTATAATTCACCCCTCCACTTT. It codes for CASSRGGYNSPLHF.

This clonotype turned up a few times. The CDR3 protein is CASSQAPGGNYGYTF. DNA for the CDR3: TGCGCCAGCAGCCAAGCTCCAGGGGGCAACTATGGCTACACCTTC. The V gene is TRBV4-1, the J gene TRBJ1-2; 8 nucleotides match TRBD1. V lost 1 base to trimming and J lost 2 bases; unmatched junction nucleotides: 3. The CDR3 totals 15 residues. Germline V lookup: CDR1 MGHRA, CDR2 YSYEKL.